This T cell receptor (beta chain) originates from a study of blood T cell repertoires in COVID-19. In the study overall: T cells, B-cell-depleted T cells, or PBMCs provided the cDNA or gDNA that served as material.

Adults between roughly 18 and 89 years of age took part from about two dozen US areas. V shed 4 bases, J shed 0 bases, and the junction held 4 bases outside the gene matches. The CDR3 contains 16 residues. Germline CDR1 reads LGHDT; CDR2 reads YNNKEL (reference sequence). Authors' processing steps: The assay estimated nucleated cells by amplifying reference gene primers. The protocol was immunoSEQ multiplex PCR, while the TCRdb copy is restricted to in-frame clones and leaves out a portion. That table gives V, J and clone size, and the DNA gave D and trimming. The repertoire consists of approximately 230,000 clones, with around 90% occurring once and the leading ten covering more than 5%.

Sequenced input: PBMCs or T cells enriched from blood (not recorded which). This receptor was taken from a woman aged 25-40 years with acute COVID-19. This rearrangement joins TRBV3-1 (or the pseudogene TRBV3-2) to TRBJ2-1; 9 nucleotides line up with TRBD1. The CDR3, as DNA: TGTGCCAGCAGCCCCAGACAGGGGGTCTCCTACAATGAGCAGTTCTTC. Protein product: CASSPRQGVSYNEQFF.